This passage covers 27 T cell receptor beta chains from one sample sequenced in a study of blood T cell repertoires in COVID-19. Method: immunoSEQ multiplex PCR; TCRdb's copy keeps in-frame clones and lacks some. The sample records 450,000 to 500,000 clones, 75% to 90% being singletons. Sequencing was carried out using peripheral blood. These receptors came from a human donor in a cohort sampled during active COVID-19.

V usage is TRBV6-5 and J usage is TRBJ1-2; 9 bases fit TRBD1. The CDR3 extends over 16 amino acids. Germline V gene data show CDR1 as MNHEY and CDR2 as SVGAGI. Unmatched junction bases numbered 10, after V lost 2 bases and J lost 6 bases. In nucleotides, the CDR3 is TGTGCCAGCAGTTACAGGGCGGGGACAGGGTCCAATGGCTACACCTTC. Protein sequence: CASSYRAGTGSNGYTF.

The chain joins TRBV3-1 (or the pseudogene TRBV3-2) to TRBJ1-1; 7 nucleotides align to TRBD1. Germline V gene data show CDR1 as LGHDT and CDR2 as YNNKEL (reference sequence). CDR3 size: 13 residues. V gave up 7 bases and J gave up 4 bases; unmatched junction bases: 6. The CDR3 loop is CASNDRAGTEAFF. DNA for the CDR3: TGTGCCAGCAATGACAGGGCCGGCACTGAAGCTTTCTTT.

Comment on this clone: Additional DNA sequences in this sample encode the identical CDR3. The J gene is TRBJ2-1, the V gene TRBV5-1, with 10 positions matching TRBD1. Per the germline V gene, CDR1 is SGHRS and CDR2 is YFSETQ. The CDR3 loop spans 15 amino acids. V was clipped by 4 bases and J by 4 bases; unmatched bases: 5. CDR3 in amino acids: CASSLGQGSYNEQFF. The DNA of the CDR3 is TGCGCCAGCAGCCTGGGACAGGGGTCGTACAATGAGCAGTTCTTC.

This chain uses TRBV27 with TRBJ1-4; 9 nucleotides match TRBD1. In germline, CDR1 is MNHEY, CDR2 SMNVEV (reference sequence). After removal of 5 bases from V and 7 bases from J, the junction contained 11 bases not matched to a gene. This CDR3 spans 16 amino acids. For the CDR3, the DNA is TGTGCCAGCAGTGACCTACTAGGGACAGGGACTGAAAAACTGTTTTTT. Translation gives CASSDLLGTGTEKLFF. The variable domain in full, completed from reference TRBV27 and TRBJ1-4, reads EAQVTQNPRYLITVTGKKLTVTCSQNMNHEYMSWYRQDPGLGLRQIYYSMNVEVTDKGDVPEGYKVSRKEKRNFPLILESPSPNQTSLYFCASSDLLGTGTEKLFFGSGTQLSVL.

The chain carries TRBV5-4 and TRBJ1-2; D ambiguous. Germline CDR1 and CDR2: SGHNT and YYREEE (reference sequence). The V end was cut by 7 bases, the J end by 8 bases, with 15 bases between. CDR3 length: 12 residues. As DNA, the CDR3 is TGTGCCAGCCAGCGGGAAACGGGGGGCTACACCTTC. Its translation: CASQRETGGYTF.

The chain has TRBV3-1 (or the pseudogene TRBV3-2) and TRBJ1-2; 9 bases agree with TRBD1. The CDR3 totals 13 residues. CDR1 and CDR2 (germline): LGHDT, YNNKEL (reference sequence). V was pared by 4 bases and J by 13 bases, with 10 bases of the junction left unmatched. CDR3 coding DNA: TGTGCCAGCAGCCTACTCGGGACAGGGTTCTTCACCTTC. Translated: CASSLLGTGFFTF.

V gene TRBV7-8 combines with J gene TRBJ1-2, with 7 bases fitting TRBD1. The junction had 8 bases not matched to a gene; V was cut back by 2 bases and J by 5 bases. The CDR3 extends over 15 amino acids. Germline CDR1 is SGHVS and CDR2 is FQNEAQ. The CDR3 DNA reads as TGTGCCAGCAGCTTAACCGGACAGGCCCCTTATGGCTACACCTTC. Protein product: CASSLTGQAPYGYTF.

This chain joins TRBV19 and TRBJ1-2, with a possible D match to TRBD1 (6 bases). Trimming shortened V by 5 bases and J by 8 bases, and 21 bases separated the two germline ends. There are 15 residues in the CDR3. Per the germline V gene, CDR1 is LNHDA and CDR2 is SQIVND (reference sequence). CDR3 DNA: TGTGCCAGTAGTTCACTGACAGGTGGAGTGGTGGGCTACACCTTC. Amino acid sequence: CASSSLTGGVVGYTF.

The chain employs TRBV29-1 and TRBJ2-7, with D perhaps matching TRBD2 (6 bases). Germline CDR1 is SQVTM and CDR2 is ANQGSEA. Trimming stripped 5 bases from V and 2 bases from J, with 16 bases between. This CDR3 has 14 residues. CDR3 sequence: CSVTSGTLTYEQYF. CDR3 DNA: TGCAGCGTTACGTCCGGGACTCTTACCTACGAGCAGTACTTC.

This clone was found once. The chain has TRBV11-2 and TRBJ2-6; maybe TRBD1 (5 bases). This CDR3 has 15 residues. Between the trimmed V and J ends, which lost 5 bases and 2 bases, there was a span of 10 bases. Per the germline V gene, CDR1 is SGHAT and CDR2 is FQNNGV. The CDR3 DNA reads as TGTGCCAGCAGCCCTCAGGGTGCTGGGGCCAACGTCCTGACTTTC. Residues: CASSPQGAGANVLTF.

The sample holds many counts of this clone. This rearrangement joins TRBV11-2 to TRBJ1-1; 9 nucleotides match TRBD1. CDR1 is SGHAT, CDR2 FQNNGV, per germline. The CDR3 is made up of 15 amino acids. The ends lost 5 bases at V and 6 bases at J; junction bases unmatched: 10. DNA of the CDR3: TGTGCCAGCAGCAAGTCGGGACAGGGAAAGGCTGAAGCTTTCTTT. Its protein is CASSKSGQGKAEAFF.

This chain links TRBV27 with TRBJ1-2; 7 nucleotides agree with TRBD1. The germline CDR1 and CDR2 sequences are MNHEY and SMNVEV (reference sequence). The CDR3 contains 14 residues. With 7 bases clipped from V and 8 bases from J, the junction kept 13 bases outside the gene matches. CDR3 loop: CASTGGYRGSGYTF. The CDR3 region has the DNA TGTGCCAGCACTGGGGGCTACAGGGGAAGCGGCTACACCTTC.

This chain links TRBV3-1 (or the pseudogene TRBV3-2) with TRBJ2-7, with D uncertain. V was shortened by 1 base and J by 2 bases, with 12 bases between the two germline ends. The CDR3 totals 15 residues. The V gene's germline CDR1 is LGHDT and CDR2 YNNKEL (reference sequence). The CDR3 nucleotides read TGTGCCAGCAGCCAAGGGGCAGCAGCCGCCTACGAGCAGTACTTC. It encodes CASSQGAAAAYEQYF.

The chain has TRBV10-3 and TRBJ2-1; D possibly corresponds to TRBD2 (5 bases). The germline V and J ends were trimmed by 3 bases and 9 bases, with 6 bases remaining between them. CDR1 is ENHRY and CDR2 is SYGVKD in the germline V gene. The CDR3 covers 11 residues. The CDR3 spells CAISEGSEQFF. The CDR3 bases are TGTGCCATCAGTGAAGGGAGTGAGCAGTTCTTC.

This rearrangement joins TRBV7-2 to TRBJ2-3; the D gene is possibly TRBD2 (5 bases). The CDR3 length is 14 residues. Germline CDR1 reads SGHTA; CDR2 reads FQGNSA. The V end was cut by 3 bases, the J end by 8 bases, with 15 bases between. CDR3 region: CASSFRSWTGTQYF. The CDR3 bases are TGTGCCAGCAGCTTTCGGTCGTGGACTGGTACGCAGTATTTT.

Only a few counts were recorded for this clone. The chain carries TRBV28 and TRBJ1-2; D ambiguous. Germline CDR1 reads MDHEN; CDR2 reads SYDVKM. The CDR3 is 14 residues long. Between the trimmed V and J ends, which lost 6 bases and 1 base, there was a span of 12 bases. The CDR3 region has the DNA TGTGCCAGCAGCCCTTCACATAATAACTATGGCTACACCTTC. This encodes CASSPSHNNYGYTF.

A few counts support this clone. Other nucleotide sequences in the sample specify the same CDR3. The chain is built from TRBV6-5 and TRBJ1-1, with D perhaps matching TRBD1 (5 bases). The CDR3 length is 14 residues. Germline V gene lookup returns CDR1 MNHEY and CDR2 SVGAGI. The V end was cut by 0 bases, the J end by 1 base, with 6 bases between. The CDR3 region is CASSYSGGNTEAFF. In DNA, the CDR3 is TGTGCCAGCAGTTACTCGGGGGGGAACACTGAAGCTTTCTTT.

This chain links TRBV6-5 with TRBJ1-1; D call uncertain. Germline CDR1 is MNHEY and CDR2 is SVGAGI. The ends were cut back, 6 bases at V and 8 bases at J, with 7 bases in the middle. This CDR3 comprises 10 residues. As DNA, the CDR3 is TGTGCCAGCAGGCGAGAAGAAGCTTTCTTT. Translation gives CASRREEAFF.

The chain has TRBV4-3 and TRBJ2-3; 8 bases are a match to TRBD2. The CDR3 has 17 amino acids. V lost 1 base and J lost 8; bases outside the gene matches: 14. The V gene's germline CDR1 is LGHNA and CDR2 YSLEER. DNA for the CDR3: TGCGCCAGCAGCCAAGGAAAGGGTGTAACGGGAGGGGGTACGCAGTATTTT. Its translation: CASSQGKGVTGGGTQYF.

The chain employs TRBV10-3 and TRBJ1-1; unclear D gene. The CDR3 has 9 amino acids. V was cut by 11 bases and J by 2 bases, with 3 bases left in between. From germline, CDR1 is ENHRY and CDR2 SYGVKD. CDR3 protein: CALNTEAFF. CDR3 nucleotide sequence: TGTGCCCTCAACACTGAAGCTTTCTTT.

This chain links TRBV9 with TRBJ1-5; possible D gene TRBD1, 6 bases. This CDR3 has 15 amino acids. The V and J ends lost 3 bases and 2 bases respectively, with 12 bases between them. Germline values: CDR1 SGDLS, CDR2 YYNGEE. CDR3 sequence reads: CASSGDTLGNQPQHF. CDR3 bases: TGTGCCAGCAGCGGGGACACGTTGGGCAATCAGCCCCAGCATTTT.

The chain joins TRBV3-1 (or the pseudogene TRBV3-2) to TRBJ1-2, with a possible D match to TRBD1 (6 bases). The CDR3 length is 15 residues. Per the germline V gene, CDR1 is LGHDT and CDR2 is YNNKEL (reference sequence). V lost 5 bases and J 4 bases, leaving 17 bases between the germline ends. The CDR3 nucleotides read TGTGCCAGCAGCTCGAGGGGGACACCGACCTATGGCTACACCTTC. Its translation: CASSSRGTPTYGYTF.

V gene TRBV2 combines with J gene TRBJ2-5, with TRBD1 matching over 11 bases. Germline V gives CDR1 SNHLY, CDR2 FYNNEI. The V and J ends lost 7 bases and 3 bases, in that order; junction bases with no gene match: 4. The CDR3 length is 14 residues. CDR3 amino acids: CASIRDRGEETQYF. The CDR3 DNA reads TGTGCCAGCATTCGGGACAGGGGGGAAGAGACCCAGTACTTC.

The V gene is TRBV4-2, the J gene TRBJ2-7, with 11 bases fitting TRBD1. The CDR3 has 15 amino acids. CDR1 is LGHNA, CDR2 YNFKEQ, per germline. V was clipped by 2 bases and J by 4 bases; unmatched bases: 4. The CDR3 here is CASSQSGTGGYEQYF. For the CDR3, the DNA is TGTGCCAGCAGCCAATCCGGGACAGGGGGATACGAGCAGTACTTC.

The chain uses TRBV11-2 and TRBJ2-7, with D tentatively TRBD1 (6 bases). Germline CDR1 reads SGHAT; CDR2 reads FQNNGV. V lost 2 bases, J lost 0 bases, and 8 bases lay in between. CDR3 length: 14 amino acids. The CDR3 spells CASSLTGNSYEQYF. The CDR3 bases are TGTGCCAGCAGCTTAACAGGGAACTCCTACGAGCAGTACTTC.

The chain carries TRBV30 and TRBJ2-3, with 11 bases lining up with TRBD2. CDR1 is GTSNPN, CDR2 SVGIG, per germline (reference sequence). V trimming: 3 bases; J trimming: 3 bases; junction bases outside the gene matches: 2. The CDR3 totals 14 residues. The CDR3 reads CAWRPSGGTDTQYF. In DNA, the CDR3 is TGTGCCTGGAGGCCTAGCGGGGGGACAGATACGCAGTATTTT.

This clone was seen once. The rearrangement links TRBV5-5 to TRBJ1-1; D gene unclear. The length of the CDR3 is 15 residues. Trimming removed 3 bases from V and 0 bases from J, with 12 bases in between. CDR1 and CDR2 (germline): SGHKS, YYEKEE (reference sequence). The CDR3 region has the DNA TGTGCCAGCAGCTCGCCGGGTTACATGAACACTGAAGCTTTCTTT. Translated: CASSSPGYMNTEAFF.